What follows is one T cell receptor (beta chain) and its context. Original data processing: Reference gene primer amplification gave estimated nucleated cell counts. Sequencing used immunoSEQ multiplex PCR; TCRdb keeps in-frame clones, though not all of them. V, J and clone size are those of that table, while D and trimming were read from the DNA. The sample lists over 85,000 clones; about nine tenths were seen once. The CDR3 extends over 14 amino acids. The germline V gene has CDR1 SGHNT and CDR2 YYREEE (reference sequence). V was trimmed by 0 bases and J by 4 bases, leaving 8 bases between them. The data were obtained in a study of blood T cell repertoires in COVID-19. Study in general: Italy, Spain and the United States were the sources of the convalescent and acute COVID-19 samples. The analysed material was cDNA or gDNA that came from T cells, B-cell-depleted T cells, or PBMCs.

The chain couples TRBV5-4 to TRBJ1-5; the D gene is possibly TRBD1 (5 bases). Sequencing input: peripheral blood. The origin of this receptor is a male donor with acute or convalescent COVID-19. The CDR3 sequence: CASSLGQSNQPQHF. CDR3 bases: TGTGCCAGCAGCTTGGGACAGTCAAATCAGCCCCAGCATTTT.